This T cell receptor (beta chain) was captured in a study of cytomegalovirus exposure and HLA in healthy donors. Overall study results and limits: An analysis that came later showed most CMV-associated TCR beta chains appearing HLA-restricted. Among immune exposure information, only CMV serostatus was available. Upon later analysis, HLA-associated TCR beta chains proved more clonally expanded than other, equally common chains.

The PCR ran on 60 Vbeta and 13 Jbeta primers. Profiling relied on immunoSEQ multiplex PCR, and the TCRdb table lists in-frame clones only, not all of them. The repertoire holds about 140,000 clones, with 77% as singletons. At the time of sampling, donors were nominally healthy, though unrecorded immune exposures were likely. The CDR3 has 14 amino acids. In germline, CDR1 is KGHSH, CDR2 LQKENI. V was pared by 0 bases and J by 6 bases, with 11 bases between. Of note for this clone: The target antigen is unknown.

V is TRBV18 and J is TRBJ1-2, with D unclear. This sequence originates from a male donor in good health and CMV-seronegative. The sequencing sample was made of PBMCs. The CDR3 region is CASSPPSGVDGYTF. The CDR3 region has the DNA TGTGCCAGCTCACCACCATCCGGGGTGGATGGCTACACCTTC.